Below are 24 T cell receptor beta chains sequenced from a single sample in a study of cytotoxic CD8 clonotypes in ibrutinib-treated CLL. Produced via immunoSEQ multiplex PCR; TCRdb's table is partial and in-frame only. The data contain some 40,000 clones, about 65% of them seen just once; the ten biggest clones take up more than 6%. The sequences come from PBMCs, collected at disease progression, from a patient treated with ibrutinib. These receptors were obtained from a human donor with chronic lymphocytic leukemia.

The chain uses TRBV7-9 and TRBJ1-2, with TRBD1 matching over 9 bases. The germline V gene has CDR1 SEHNR and CDR2 FQNEAQ (reference sequence). The CDR3 extends over 15 amino acids. Trimming at V came to 5 bases and at J to 5 bases, leaving 9 bases not matched to a gene. The DNA for the CDR3 is TGTGCCAGCAGCCCTACAGGGGGCGGCTGGTATGGCTACACCTTC. This encodes CASSPTGGGWYGYTF.

The count of this clone is one. V and J are TRBV6-5 and TRBJ2-7, with D tentatively TRBD2 (6 bases). The V end lost 6 bases, the J end lost 0 bases, and 15 bases lay between the germline ends. Germline V gene lookup returns CDR1 MNHEY and CDR2 SVGAGI. This CDR3 spans 15 amino acids. The CDR3 loop is CASRRGWESSYEQYF. In DNA, the CDR3 is TGTGCCAGCAGGCGGGGATGGGAGAGCTCCTACGAGCAGTACTTC.

The chain is built from TRBV6-5 and TRBJ2-5; 13 nucleotides line up with TRBD2. Unmatched junction bases numbered 4, after V lost 5 bases and J lost 4 bases. Germline-derived CDR1 and CDR2 are MNHEY and SVGAGI. The CDR3 is made up of 15 amino acids. CDR3 DNA: TGTGCCAGCAGTCGGACTAGCGGGAGATCAGAGACCCAGTACTTC. Translating it yields CASSRTSGRSETQYF.

This clone occurred a few times. The CDR3 is CASRSSDSYNEQFF. The CDR3 DNA follows: TGTGCCAGTAGATCTAGCGACTCCTACAATGAGCAGTTCTTC. The J gene is TRBJ2-1, the V gene TRBV19, with D possibly matching TRBD2 (6 bases). This CDR3 is 14 amino acids long. Germline CDR1 is LNHDA and CDR2 is SQIVND (reference sequence). V dropped 6 bases and J dropped 0 bases, with 9 bases sitting between them.

The CDR3, as DNA: TGTGCCAGCAGATACTGGGGGACGGGAGGTTCCACAGATACGCAGTATTTT. Amino acids: CASRYWGTGGSTDTQYF. This chain connects TRBV5-8 to TRBJ2-3; 7 bases line up with TRBD2. This CDR3 has 17 amino acids. V dropped 5 bases and J dropped 2; count of bases not matched to a gene: 14. Germline lookup yields CDR1 SGHTS and CDR2 YDEGEE. Using reference TRBV5-8 and TRBJ2-3 for the parts outside the CDR3, the full variable domain is EAGVTQSPTHLIKTRGQQATLRCSPISGHTSVYWYQQALGLGLQFLLWYDEGEERNRGNFPPRFSGRQFPNYSSELNVNALELEDSALYLCASRYWGTGGSTDTQYFGPGTRLTVL.

The chain has TRBV6-5 and TRBJ1-6; D unclear. The CDR3 runs 15 residues. Germline V gene sequence: CDR1 MNHEY, CDR2 SVGAGI. Trimming cost V 5 bases and J 9 bases, with 17 bases left between them. The CDR3 loop is CASSLPGPGSSPLHF. Here the CDR3 DNA reads TGTGCCAGCAGTCTACCGGGCCCCGGGAGTTCACCCCTCCACTTT.

The chain employs TRBV7-7 and TRBJ2-2; 8 nucleotides match TRBD1. Per germline, CDR1 SSHAT and CDR2 FNYEAQ (reference sequence). The CDR3 contains 15 residues. The CDR3 nucleotides read TGTGCTTCTCGAGGAGGGACAGGGAACACCGGGGAGCTGTTTTTT. This gives the protein CASRGGTGNTGELFF.

The V and J genes are TRBV9 and TRBJ2-7, with a possible D match to TRBD1 (5 bases). CDR1 SGDLS and CDR2 YYNGEE come from the germline V gene. Trimming stripped 0 bases from V and 6 bases from J, with 10 bases between. The CDR3 consists of 13 residues. This CDR3 is CASSVDSQGEQYF. CDR3 DNA: TGTGCCAGCAGCGTAGATAGCCAGGGCGAGCAGTACTTC.

This rearrangement joins TRBV9 to TRBJ2-3; D is possibly TRBD2 (6 bases). CDR1 and CDR2 (germline): SGDLS, YYNGEE. Trimming left V 0 bases short and J 2 bases short, with 10 bases between. The CDR3 contains 15 residues. The CDR3 spells CASSVAGTDTDTQYF. CDR3 bases: TGTGCCAGCAGCGTAGCCGGGACTGACACAGATACGCAGTATTTT.

The rearrangement joins TRBV19 to TRBJ2-7, with 7 bases fitting TRBD2. The CDR3 covers 13 residues. V was pared by 4 bases and J by 3 bases, with 3 bases of the junction left unmatched. Germline V gene sequence: CDR1 LNHDA, CDR2 SQIVND (reference sequence). The CDR3 sequence is CASSRERGYEQYF. CDR3 DNA: TGTGCCAGTAGTAGGGAGCGGGGCTACGAGCAGTACTTC.

The chain uses TRBV4-2 and TRBJ1-4; D gene unclear. V lost 4 bases and J 4 bases, leaving 10 bases between the germline ends. The CDR3 spans 14 residues. Germline V gives CDR1 LGHNA, CDR2 YNFKEQ. CDR3 nucleotide sequence: TGTGCCAGCAGCCCCGACACCGGTAATGAAAAACTGTTTTTT. Encoded protein: CASSPDTGNEKLFF.

This clone showed up just a few times. The genes are TRBV6-5 and TRBJ2-2, with TRBD2 matching 12 bases. Looked up from germline, CDR1 is MNHEY and CDR2 is SVGAGI. V dropped 0 bases and J dropped 6; count of bases not matched to a gene: 2. This CDR3 is 16 amino acids long. The CDR3 sequence: CASSYSSSGRAGELFF. CDR3 nucleotide sequence: TGTGCCAGCAGTTACTCGTCTAGCGGGAGGGCCGGGGAGCTGTTTTTT.

The sample holds a few counts of this clone. The chain joins TRBV18 to TRBJ1-3; possible D gene TRBD1, 6 bases. This CDR3 has 15 residues. Germline V CDR1 and CDR2: KGHSH, LQKENI. V gave up 3 bases and J gave up 4 bases, with 13 bases separating them. As DNA, the CDR3 is TGTGCCAGCTCACCTATTGACAGGCTCGGAAACACCATATATTTT. It yields the protein CASSPIDRLGNTIYF.

The gene calls are TRBV7-9 and TRBJ1-4, with D possibly being TRBD1 (6 bases). Germline CDR1 SEHNR, CDR2 FQNEAQ (reference sequence). This CDR3 is 15 amino acids long. The V and J ends lost 5 bases and 4 bases respectively, with 14 bases between them. CDR3 DNA sequence: TGTGCCAGCAGCCCTCGAGGACAGTATAATGAAAAACTGTTTTTT. Its protein is CASSPRGQYNEKLFF.

This clone was seen once. V usage is TRBV30 and J usage is TRBJ1-2, with a possible D match to TRBD1 (5 bases). The CDR3 sequence is 15 residues long. Germline values: CDR1 GTSNPN, CDR2 SVGIG (reference sequence). V was clipped by 3 bases and J by 4 bases, with 18 bases between them. The CDR3 DNA follows: TGTGCCTGGAGCGGAGGGACCTGGCGCCTCTATGGCTACACCTTC. Residues: CAWSGGTWRLYGYTF.

This chain uses TRBV2 with TRBJ2-3; TRBD1 aligns across 7 bases. The V gene end was trimmed by 6 bases and the J gene end by 0 bases; junction bases not matched to a gene: 12. The CDR3 is made up of 17 amino acids. CDR1 is SNHLY and CDR2 is FYNNEI in the germline V gene. The CDR3 loop is CASRFTGVSSSTDTQYF. The CDR3 DNA follows: TGTGCCAGCAGGTTTACAGGGGTTTCTTCTAGCACAGATACGCAGTATTTT.

This clone occurred a few times. The chain links TRBV10-1 to TRBJ1-2; no definite D call. V gave up 3 bases and J gave up 4 bases, with 6 bases separating them. The CDR3 runs 12 residues. From germline, CDR1 is WNHNN and CDR2 SYGVQD (reference sequence). CDR3 nucleotides: TGCGCCAGCAGTGAACGTTTCTATGGCTACACCTTC. Its protein product is CASSERFYGYTF.

In this sample, this clone turned up a few times. The genes are TRBV5-1 and TRBJ1-2; D ambiguous. This CDR3 has 13 residues. The germline V and J ends were trimmed by 2 bases and 4 bases, with 9 bases remaining between them. CDR1 is SGHRS, CDR2 YFSETQ, per germline. CDR3 in amino acids: CASSFFQGYGYTF. Here the CDR3 DNA reads TGCGCCAGCAGCTTTTTCCAAGGCTATGGCTACACCTTC. The complete variable domain, with remaining parts taken from reference TRBV5-1 and TRBJ1-2, reads KAGVTQTPRYLIKTRGQQVTLSCSPISGHRSVSWYQQTPGQGLQFLFEYFSETQRNKGNFPGRFSGRQFSNSRSEMNVSTLELGDSALYLCASSFFQGYGYTFGSGTRLTVV.

The rearrangement links TRBV28 to TRBJ1-5, with a weak D call TRBD1 (6 bases). V lost 2 bases, J lost 1 base, and 9 bases lay in between. Per the germline V gene, CDR1 is MDHEN and CDR2 is SYDVKM. This CDR3 has 15 amino acids. In DNA, the CDR3 is TGTGCCAGCAGTTTAGAGGACAGAAGCAATCAGCCCCAGCATTTT. The encoded protein is CASSLEDRSNQPQHF.

This chain uses TRBV18 with TRBJ2-3; 7 nucleotides match TRBD1. This CDR3 region has 14 residues. The V gene end was trimmed by 3 bases and the J gene end by 6 bases; junction bases not matched to a gene: 6. The germline V gene has CDR1 KGHSH and CDR2 LQKENI. The CDR3: CASSPKTGADTQYF. The DNA of the CDR3 is TGTGCCAGCTCACCCAAAACAGGGGCGGATACGCAGTATTTT.

J is TRBJ1-5 and V is TRBV7-9; perhaps TRBD1 as D (5 bases). The CDR3 extends over 15 amino acids. With 5 bases removed from V and 2 bases from J, the gap between germline ends came to 13 bases. CDR1 SEHNR and CDR2 FQNEAQ come from the germline V gene (reference sequence). CDR3 nucleotides: TGTGCCAGCAGCCCGTCGGGGCCAGGCAATCAGCCCCAGCATTTT. Amino acids: CASSPSGPGNQPQHF.

In DNA, the CDR3 is TGTGCCAGCAGCAGGGGGGGCGGGAGTCGGTACGACGAGCAGTACTTC. Protein sequence: CASSRGGGSRYDEQYF. The chain uses TRBV5-4 and TRBJ2-7; D perhaps matches TRBD2 (7 bases). The germline V and J ends were trimmed by 4 bases and 5 bases, with 22 bases remaining between them. Germline assignment: CDR1 SGHNT and CDR2 YYREEE (reference sequence). The CDR3 has 16 amino acids. Drawing the rest from reference TRBV5-4 and TRBJ2-7, the complete variable domain is ETGVTQSPTHLIKTRGQQVTLRCSSQSGHNTVSWYQQALGQGPQFIFQYYREEENGRGNFPPRFSGLQFPNYSSELNVNALELDDSALYLCASSRGGGSRYDEQYFGPGTRLTVT.

The rearrangement links TRBV5-1 to TRBJ1-5; D is uncertain. The length of the CDR3 is 19 residues. Trimming cost V 6 bases and J 0 bases, with 25 bases left between them. Germline values: CDR1 SGHRS, CDR2 YFSETQ. CDR3 loop: CASIARLRRGNLSNQPQHF. For the CDR3, the DNA is TGCGCCAGCATTGCCCGCTTGAGGCGCGGGAATCTTAGCAATCAGCCCCAGCATTTT.

The chain links TRBV28 to TRBJ1-4; no definite D call. CDR3 size: 13 residues. Trimming shortened V by 3 bases and J by 17 bases, and 19 bases separated the two germline ends. CDR1 MDHEN and CDR2 SYDVKM come from the germline V gene. The CDR3: CASSLSLSYHSFF. The CDR3 DNA reads TGTGCCAGCAGTTTGAGCCTGAGCTACCATTCTTTTTTT.